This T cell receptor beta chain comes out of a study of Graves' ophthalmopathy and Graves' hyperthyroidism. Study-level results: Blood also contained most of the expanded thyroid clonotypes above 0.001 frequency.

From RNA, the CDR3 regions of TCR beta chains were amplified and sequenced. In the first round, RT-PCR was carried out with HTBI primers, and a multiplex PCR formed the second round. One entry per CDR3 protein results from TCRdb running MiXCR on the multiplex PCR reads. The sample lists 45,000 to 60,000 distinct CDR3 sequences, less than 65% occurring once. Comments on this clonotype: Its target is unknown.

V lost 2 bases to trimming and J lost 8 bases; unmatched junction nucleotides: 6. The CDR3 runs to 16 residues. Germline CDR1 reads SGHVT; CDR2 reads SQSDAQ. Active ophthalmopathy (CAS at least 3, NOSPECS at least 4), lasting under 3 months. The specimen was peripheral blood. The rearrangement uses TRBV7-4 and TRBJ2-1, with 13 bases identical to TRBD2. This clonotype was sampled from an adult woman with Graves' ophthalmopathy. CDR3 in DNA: TGTGCCAGCAGCTTACAACTAGCGGGAGGGCACGATGAGCAGTTCTTC. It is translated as CASSLQLAGGHDEQFF.